This TCR beta chain was captured by sequencing in a study of T cells in Graves' hyperthyroidism and ophthalmopathy. General study points: Blood held most thyroid clonotypes expanded above 0.001 frequency.

Exclusions: uncontrolled infection, other autoimmune disease, pregnancy, lactation. The study based diagnoses on clinical symptoms, serum thyroxine and TRAb, thyroid ultrasound and orbital computed tomography. Germline CDR1 reads MNHEY; CDR2 reads SMNVEV (reference sequence). The CDR3 runs to 14 residues. Trimming cost V 1 base and J 1 base, with 6 bases left between them. Amplified regions were TCR beta CDR3 sequences from RNA transcripts. HTBI primers were used for first-round RT-PCR of the TCR CDR3. TCRdb independently ran MiXCR on the multiplex PCR reads; one entry per CDR3 protein. The top ten clones hold 15% to 20% of a sample with over 450,000 distinct CDR3 sequences, over 15% of them seen once. There are many counts of this clonotype. Antigen unknown.

This chain links TRBV27 with TRBJ2-3; no firm D call. Sequencing input: blood. The clonotype comes from a woman younger than 35 with Graves' ophthalmopathy. The DNA of the CDR3 is TGTGCCAGCAGTTTATTTGGGGGCACAGATACGCAGTATTTT. Translation gives CASSLFGGTDTQYF.